These 14 T cell receptor beta chains came from one sample sequenced in a study of shared clonotypes between healthy human individuals. Sequencing used immunoSEQ multiplex PCR; TCRdb keeps in-frame clones, though not all of them. The sample contains 2 million to 2.5 million clones, more than 85% of which appear only once. The naive CD8 population came from CD45RO-negative cells selected for CCR7, without terminally differentiated effector memory CD45RA+ cells. The sequenced material came from naive CD8+ T cells from PBMCs. These receptors came from a man aged 18 to 30 in good health. Some clones in this sample may be carry-over from other donors' samples.

This chain connects TRBV27 to TRBJ1-2; possibly TRBD1 for D (5 bases). V was cut by 3 bases and J by 6 bases, with 17 bases left in between. In germline, CDR1 is MNHEY, CDR2 SMNVEV (reference sequence). The CDR3 has 15 amino acids. CDR3 region: CASSLQGDYRDGYTF. CDR3 nucleotide sequence: TGTGCCAGCAGTTTGCAGGGAGATTATCGTGATGGCTACACCTTC.

The chain carries TRBV29-1 and TRBJ2-2, with TRBD2 matching over 11 bases. The CDR3 length is 14 residues. V dropped 6 bases and J dropped 6; count of bases not matched to a gene: 6. CDR1 is SQVTM, CDR2 ANQGSEA, per germline. CDR3 sequence: CSVARTSGPGELFF. The CDR3 coding sequence is TGCAGCGTGGCTAGGACTAGCGGGCCCGGGGAGCTGTTTTTT.

This clone was seen once. The CDR3 coding sequence is TGTGCCTCCACCCCCCGGGAGATTTACGAGCAGTACTTC. Translating gives CASTPREIYEQYF. The rearrangement joins TRBV10-3 to TRBJ2-7; tentative D call: TRBD2 (6 bases). This CDR3 has 13 residues. The V gene lost 11 bases and the J gene lost 4 bases, with 18 bases spanning the gap. From germline, CDR1 is ENHRY and CDR2 SYGVKD.

The chain carries TRBV7-9 and TRBJ2-7; D uncertain. Germline V lookup: CDR1 SEHNR, CDR2 FQNEAQ (reference sequence). The CDR3 has 14 amino acids. Trimming cost V 2 bases and J 3 bases, with 11 bases left between them. The CDR3 protein is CASSLLPTYYEQYF. The DNA of the CDR3 is TGTGCCAGCAGCTTATTACCGACCTACTACGAGCAGTACTTC.

The chain couples TRBV4-1 to TRBJ1-2; possible D gene TRBD1, 5 bases. The V gene's germline CDR1 is MGHRA and CDR2 YSYEKL. The CDR3 is 15 residues long. Trimming left V 2 bases short and J 0 bases short, with 10 bases between. DNA of the CDR3: TGCGCCAGCAGCCAATACAGGACATCTAACTATGGCTACACCTTC. Protein product: CASSQYRTSNYGYTF.

The rearrangement uses TRBV4-2 and TRBJ1-5; 9 nucleotides agree with TRBD1. The CDR3 covers 18 residues. V was clipped by 5 bases and J by 3 bases; unmatched bases: 14. The germline gives CDR1 LGHNA, CDR2 YNFKEQ. CDR3 bases: TGTGCCAGCAGCGTGACACAACCGGACAGGGGCCTCAATCAGCCCCAGCATTTT. Protein: CASSVTQPDRGLNQPQHF.

The chain links TRBV4-1 to TRBJ1-1, with D unclear. Germline loops: CDR1 MGHRA, CDR2 YSYEKL. Trimming took 0 bases from V and 7 from J, leaving 6 bases between them. The CDR3 contains 12 residues. CDR3 coding DNA: TGCGCCAGCAGCCAAGATGGGGTTGAAGCTTTCTTT. Translated: CASSQDGVEAFF.

This clone was seen once. V gene TRBV27 combines with J gene TRBJ2-7; D uncertain. The CDR3 sequence is 11 residues long. Germline CDR1 reads MNHEY; CDR2 reads SMNVEV (reference sequence). The ends were cut back, 8 bases at V and 5 bases at J, with 10 bases in the middle. CDR3 bases: TGTGCCAGCGGTCTTGGCCACGAGCAGTACTTC. Amino acid sequence: CASGLGHEQYF.

The chain carries TRBV27 and TRBJ2-3; the D is unclear. V gave up 3 bases and J gave up 3 bases, with 10 bases separating them. The CDR3 has 14 amino acids. Germline V gives CDR1 MNHEY, CDR2 SMNVEV (reference sequence). The CDR3 region has the DNA TGTGCCAGCAGTTTGACGCGTGCAACAGATACGCAGTATTTT. Amino acids: CASSLTRATDTQYF.

J is TRBJ2-3 and V is TRBV27; no definite D call. This CDR3 comprises 14 residues. Per the germline V gene, CDR1 is MNHEY and CDR2 is SMNVEV (reference sequence). Between the trimmed V and J ends, which lost 5 bases and 0 bases, there was a span of 9 bases. The CDR3 loop is CASSPFPSTDTQYF. CDR3 coding DNA: TGTGCCAGCAGTCCTTTTCCCAGCACAGATACGCAGTATTTT.

The chain uses TRBV6-1 and TRBJ2-6, with 7 bases aligning to TRBD1. The CDR3 spans 17 residues. In germline, CDR1 is MNHNS, CDR2 SASEGT. The trim removed 3 bases at V and 0 bases at J, leaving 5 bases unmatched. CDR3 sequence reads: CASSDVRGTSGANVLTF. The CDR3, as DNA: TGTGCCAGCAGTGATGTCAGGGGGACCTCTGGGGCCAACGTCCTGACTTTC.

The chain joins TRBV29-1 to TRBJ1-3, with D perhaps matching TRBD1 (5 bases). CDR1 is SQVTM, CDR2 ANQGSEA, per germline. This CDR3 contains 14 residues. The germline V and J ends were trimmed by 7 bases and 0 bases, with 13 bases remaining between them. CDR3 in DNA: TGCAGCGCCCTGGACATTTCCTCTGGAAACACCATATATTTT. This gives the protein CSALDISSGNTIYF.

The V gene is TRBV6-6, the J gene TRBJ1-2, with TRBD1 matching 9 bases. Unmatched junction bases numbered 7, after V lost 7 bases and J lost 7 bases. The germline CDR1 and CDR2 sequences are MNHNY and SVGAGI (reference sequence). This CDR3 region has 13 residues. The CDR3 nucleotides are TGTGCCAGCATAGCCGGGACAGGGAGTGGCTACACCTTC. This codes for CASIAGTGSGYTF.

This clone has more than one count but fewer than ten. CDR3 sequence reads: CASSLSGSTEAFF. DNA of the CDR3: TGTGCCAGCAGCTTATCGGGGAGCACTGAAGCTTTCTTT. The chain carries TRBV7-9 and TRBJ1-1; D is unresolved. Germline CDR1 and CDR2: SEHNR and FQNEAQ (reference sequence). With 2 bases removed from V and 4 bases from J, the gap between germline ends came to 8 bases. The CDR3 runs to 13 residues.